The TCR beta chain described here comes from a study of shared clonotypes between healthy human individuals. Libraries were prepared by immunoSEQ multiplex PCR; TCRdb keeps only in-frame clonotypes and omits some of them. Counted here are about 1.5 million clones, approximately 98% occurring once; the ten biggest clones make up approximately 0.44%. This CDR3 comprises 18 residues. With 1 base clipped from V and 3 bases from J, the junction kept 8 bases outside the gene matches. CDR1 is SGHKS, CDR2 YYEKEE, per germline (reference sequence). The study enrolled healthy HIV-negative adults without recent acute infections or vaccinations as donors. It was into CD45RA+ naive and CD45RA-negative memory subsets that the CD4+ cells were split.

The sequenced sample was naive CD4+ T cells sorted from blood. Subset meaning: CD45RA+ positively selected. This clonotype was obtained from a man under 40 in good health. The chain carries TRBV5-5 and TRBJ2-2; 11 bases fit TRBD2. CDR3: CASSLRPSGRTDTGELFF. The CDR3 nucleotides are TGTGCCAGCAGCTTGCGCCCTAGCGGGAGGACCGACACCGGGGAGCTGTTTTTT.